These T cell receptor beta chains were read from a single sample in a study of shared clonotypes between healthy human individuals. Produced via immunoSEQ multiplex PCR; TCRdb's table is partial and in-frame only. The sample shows 2 million to 3 million clones, 93% of them seen only once. Source material: naive CD4+ T cells from PBMCs. These receptors were collected from a man between 18 and 29 years old in good health. Some clones in this sample may be carry-over from other donors' samples. The CDR3 runs from the conserved cysteine through the conserved F or W. A D gene is named only where the DNA matches it firmly. The size field is filled for only some rows; it gives once, few, many or a size class.

cdr3_nt cdr3_aa v_call d_call clone_size j_call
TGTGCCAGCAGTCGGATTAGGACAGGAGAAAATGGCTACACCTTC CASSRIRTGENGYTF TRBV27 TRBD1 . TRBJ1-2
TGTGCCAGCAGCCAGCAGGCAAGGCTCCTCTATGGCTACACCTTC CASSQQARLLYGYTF TRBV5-6 . once TRBJ1-2
TGTGCCAGCAGCCCCGGACAGGGGGAAGAGACCCAGTACTTC CASSPGQGEETQYF TRBV11-1 TRBD1 . TRBJ2-5
TGTGCCATCAGTGAGACCAGGGGACTAGCGGGAGGTCATGAGCAGTTCTTC CAISETRGLAGGHEQFF TRBV10-3 TRBD2 once TRBJ2-1
TGTGCCAGCAGCTTAAGTCGGTCCAGCTACCACGTCGACAATGAGCAGTTCTTC CASSLSRSSYHVDNEQFF TRBV7-3 . . TRBJ2-1
TGTGCCAGCTCACCAGGACTCAAAGACACAGATACGCAGTATTTT CASSPGLKDTDTQYF TRBV18 . . TRBJ2-3
TGCGCCAGCAGCTTCCAGGACCATAGCACAGATACGCAGTATTTT CASSFQDHSTDTQYF TRBV5-1 . . TRBJ2-3
TGTGCCAGCAGCTGGACTAGCGGAGATCAAGAGACCCAGTACTTC CASSWTSGDQETQYF TRBV5-4 TRBD2 . TRBJ2-5
TGTGCCAGCTCACCCCAGGGGACAGCGAACTATGGCTACACCTTC CASSPQGTANYGYTF TRBV18 TRBD1 . TRBJ1-2
TGTGCCAGCAGTCAACTAGCGGGAGGGGATACGCAGTATTTT CASSQLAGGDTQYF TRBV2 TRBD2 once TRBJ2-3
TGTGCCAGCAGTCTGGGAGGAAACATTCAGTACTTC CASSLGGNIQYF TRBV28 . once TRBJ2-4
TGTGCCAGCAGCGACAGGGGAGGGTTCACCGGGGAGCTGTTTTTT CASSDRGGFTGELFF TRBV9 . . TRBJ2-2
TGCGCCAGCAGCTCCTATCCGGGGAACACTGAAGCTTTCTTT CASSSYPGNTEAFF TRBV5-1 . . TRBJ1-1
TGCGCCAGCAAAAGGGCCAGGGGCGAGGACACTGAAGCTTTCTTT CASKRARGEDTEAFF TRBV5-1 . . TRBJ1-1
TGCGCCAGCAGTCGGACGGGGAACACTGAAGCTTTCTTT CASSRTGNTEAFF TRBV5-1 . . TRBJ1-1
TGCGCCAGCAGCTTGGGACAGGGTGTCTACGAGCAGTACTTC CASSLGQGVYEQYF TRBV5-1 TRBD1 . TRBJ2-7
TGTGCCAGCAGCTTAGCAGTCAGCCCGAACACTGAAGCTTTCTTT CASSLAVSPNTEAFF TRBV7-2 . . TRBJ1-1